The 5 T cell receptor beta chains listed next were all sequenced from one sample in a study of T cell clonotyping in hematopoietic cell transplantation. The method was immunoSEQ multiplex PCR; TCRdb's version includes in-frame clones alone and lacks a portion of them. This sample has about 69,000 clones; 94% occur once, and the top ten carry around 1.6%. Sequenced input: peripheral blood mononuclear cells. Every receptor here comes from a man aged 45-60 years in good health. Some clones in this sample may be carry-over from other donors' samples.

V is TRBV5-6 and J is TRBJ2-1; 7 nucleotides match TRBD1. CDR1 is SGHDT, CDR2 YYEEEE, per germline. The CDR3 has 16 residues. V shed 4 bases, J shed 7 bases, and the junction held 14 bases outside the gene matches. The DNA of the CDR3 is TGTGCCAGCAGCAACCCCCCGGGACAGTTAAAGAATGAGCAGTTCTTC. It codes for CASSNPPGQLKNEQFF.

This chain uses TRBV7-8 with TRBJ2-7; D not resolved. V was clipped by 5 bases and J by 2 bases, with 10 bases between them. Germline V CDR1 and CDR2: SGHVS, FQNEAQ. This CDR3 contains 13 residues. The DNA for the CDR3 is TGTGCCAGCAGCAAAACCCAAGCCTACGAGCAGTACTTC. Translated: CASSKTQAYEQYF.

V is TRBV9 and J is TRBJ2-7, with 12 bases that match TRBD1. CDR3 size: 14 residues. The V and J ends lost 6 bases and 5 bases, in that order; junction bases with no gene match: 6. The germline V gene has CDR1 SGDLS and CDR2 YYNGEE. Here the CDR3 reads CASNPGQGADEQYF. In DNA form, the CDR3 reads TGTGCCAGCAACCCGGGACAGGGGGCCGACGAGCAGTACTTC.

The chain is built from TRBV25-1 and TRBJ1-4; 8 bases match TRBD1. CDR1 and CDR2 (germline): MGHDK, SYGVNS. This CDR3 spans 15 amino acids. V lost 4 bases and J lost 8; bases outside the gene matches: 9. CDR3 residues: CASSGWQGAGEKLFF. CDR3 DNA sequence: TGTGCCAGCAGTGGATGGCAGGGGGCGGGAGAAAAACTGTTTTTT. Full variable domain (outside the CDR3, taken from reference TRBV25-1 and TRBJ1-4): EADIYQTPRYLVIGTGKKITLECSQTMGHDKMYWYQQDPGMELHLIHYSYGVNSTEKGDLSSESTVSRIRTEHFPLTLESARPSHTSQYLCASSGWQGAGEKLFFGSGTQLSVL.

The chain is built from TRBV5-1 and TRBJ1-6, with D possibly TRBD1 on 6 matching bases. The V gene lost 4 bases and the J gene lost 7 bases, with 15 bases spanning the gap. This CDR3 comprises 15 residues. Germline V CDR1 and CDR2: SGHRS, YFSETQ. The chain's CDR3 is CASSVNRALNSPLHF. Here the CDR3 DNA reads TGCGCCAGCAGCGTTAACAGGGCCTTAAATTCACCCCTCCACTTT. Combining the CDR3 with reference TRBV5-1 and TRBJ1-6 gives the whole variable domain KAGVTQTPRYLIKTRGQQVTLSCSPISGHRSVSWYQQTPGQGLQFLFEYFSETQRNKGNFPGRFSGRQFSNSRSEMNVSTLELGDSALYLCASSVNRALNSPLHFGNGTRLTVT.